In its sample, the clone carrying this T cell receptor beta chain was seen a few times. This entry is derived from a study of CD8+CD57+ T cells in acquired aplastic anemia. Germline assignment: CDR1 MGHDK and CDR2 SYGVNS. Trimming took 6 bases from V and 3 from J; bases not matched to a gene: 11. The CDR3 loop spans 15 amino acids. TCR beta VDJ and CDR3 were profiled, and genomic DNA was the template. TCRdb processed the reads anew with MiXCR; each CDR3 protein has one entry. Of roughly 500,000 distinct CDR3 sequences detected, over 25% appear once; the ten largest clones hold less than 1%. Selection for sequencing was limited to patients who had shown CD8+CD57+ cell expansion by flow cytometry. By the time of blood sampling, patients had still received no therapy.

Sequenced: sorted CD4+, CD8+, or CD8+CD57+ T cells (not recorded which) from PBMCs. This chain uses TRBV25-1 with TRBJ2-7; 7 nucleotides line up with TRBD2. The sequence was collected from a human donor with aplastic anemia. DNA for the CDR3: TGTGCCAGCAGCCGGGGGGACTTAAGGAACTACGAGCAGTACTTC. Translating it yields CASSRGDLRNYEQYF.